This passage covers 14 T cell receptor beta chains from one sample sequenced in a study of technical replicates of blood from several donors. Clones were sequenced by immunoSEQ multiplex PCR, and TCRdb holds only the in-frame ones, with some missing. Of 60,000 to 85,000 clones listed, around 97% are singletons. The sequenced sample was T cells isolated from PBMCs. These receptor sequences come from a human donor in good health.

V is TRBV29-1 and J is TRBJ2-3; maybe TRBD2 (5 bases). CDR3 length: 11 amino acids. The germline V gene encodes CDR1 SQVTM and CDR2 ANQGSEA. This CDR3 is CTTNREDTQYF. The CDR3 bases are TGCACCACCAATCGGGAAGATACGCAGTATTTT.

The chain recombines TRBV28 with TRBJ1-1; D unclear. The germline gives CDR1 MDHEN, CDR2 SYDVKM. The CDR3 contains 12 residues. Trimming pared 9 bases from V and 1 base from J, leaving 9 bases between. In DNA, the CDR3 is TGTGCCAGTGGCCCTAGGAACACTGAAGCTTTCTTT. It translates to CASGPRNTEAFF.

This chain links TRBV25-1 with TRBJ2-7, with D hard to call. Looked up from germline, CDR1 is MGHDK and CDR2 is SYGVNS. The CDR3 consists of 12 residues. V dropped 2 bases and J dropped 4 bases, with 6 bases sitting between them. Written as DNA, the CDR3 is TGTGCCAGCAGTGAACCCGGGTACGAGCAGTACTTC. Its translation: CASSEPGYEQYF.

The CDR3 reads CASSSGQGFYNEQFF. Written as DNA, the CDR3 is TGCGCCAGCAGCTCCGGACAGGGGTTCTACAATGAGCAGTTCTTC. The chain couples TRBV5-1 to TRBJ2-1; 9 bases agree with TRBD1. V lost 3 bases and J lost 3; bases outside the gene matches: 4. This CDR3 has 15 amino acids. The germline V gene has CDR1 SGHRS and CDR2 YFSETQ.

The V and J genes are TRBV28 and TRBJ2-7, with 8 bases aligning to TRBD2. CDR1 and CDR2 (germline): MDHEN, SYDVKM. Trimming at V came to 5 bases and at J to 0 bases, leaving 3 bases not matched to a gene. This CDR3 has 14 residues. CDR3 sequence: CASSMGLGSYEQYF. Written as DNA, the CDR3 is TGTGCCAGCAGTATGGGACTAGGCTCCTACGAGCAGTACTTC.

This sequence joins TRBV4-1 and TRBJ1-5; perhaps TRBD1 as D (5 bases). CDR3 length equals 18 residues. The germline CDR1 and CDR2 sequences are MGHRA and YSYEKL. Deletions cut 1 base from V and 6 bases from J, with 22 bases between. CDR3 residues: CASSQVFGRTAGRQPQHF. The CDR3 bases are TGCGCCAGCAGCCAAGTATTTGGGCGAACAGCAGGGCGTCAGCCCCAGCATTTT.

The rearrangement joins TRBV5-6 to TRBJ2-6; D is unclear. The germline gives CDR1 SGHDT, CDR2 YYEEEE. The CDR3 extends over 14 amino acids. V gave up 6 bases and J gave up 5 bases, with 12 bases separating them. The CDR3 is CASISQSRANVLTF. DNA for the CDR3: TGTGCCAGCATATCACAAAGTCGGGCCAACGTCCTGACTTTC.

The rearrangement links TRBV6-5 to TRBJ1-2; 9 nucleotides align to TRBD1. After removal of 9 bases from V and 3 bases from J, the junction contained 8 bases not matched to a gene. Germline CDR1 reads MNHEY; CDR2 reads SVGAGI. The CDR3 loop spans 14 amino acids. The CDR3 loop reads CASNTGGADYGYTF. The CDR3 nucleotides read TGTGCCAGTAACACAGGGGGCGCTGACTATGGCTACACCTTC.

The CDR3 reads CASSQNIRVQPQHF. Written as DNA, the CDR3 is TGTGCCAGCAGTCAGAACATCAGGGTACAGCCCCAGCATTTT. The chain combines TRBV7-2 with TRBJ1-5; D might be TRBD1 (5 bases). Trimming cost V 6 bases and J 7 bases, with 16 bases left between them. This CDR3 spans 14 amino acids. CDR1 is SGHTA, CDR2 FQGNSA, per germline. The full variable domain, completed using reference TRBV7-2 and TRBJ1-5, is GAGVSQSPSNKVTEKGKDVELRCDPISGHTALYWYRQSLGQGLEFLIYFQGNSAPDKSGLPSDRFSAERTGGSVSTLTIQRTQQEDSAVYLCASSQNIRVQPQHFGDGTRLSIL.

The chain is built from TRBV29-1 and TRBJ2-7; the D is unclear. V was pared by 4 bases and J by 4 bases, with 17 bases between. Germline CDR1 reads SQVTM; CDR2 reads ANQGSEA. This CDR3 is 14 amino acids long. DNA for the CDR3: TGCAGCGTTGGGGTTTTGGCAGGATTTTACGAGCAGTACTTC. The encoded protein is CSVGVLAGFYEQYF.

V is TRBV6-1 and J is TRBJ1-4; TRBD1 aligns across 7 bases. The CDR3 sequence is 14 residues long. Germline V gene lookup returns CDR1 MNHNS and CDR2 SASEGT. Losses at the gene ends were 6 bases for V and 7 bases for J; bases not matched to a gene: 8. DNA of the CDR3: TGTGCCAGCAGGGTCGACAGGGCCCTTGAAAAACTGTTTTTT. Protein: CASRVDRALEKLFF.

J is TRBJ1-1 and V is TRBV10-2; 7 bases are a match to TRBD1. The CDR3 runs to 14 residues. Trimming at V came to 6 bases and at J to 1 base, leaving 5 bases not matched to a gene. Per germline, CDR1 WSHSY and CDR2 SAAADI. The CDR3 is CASRGDRPNTEAFF. The CDR3 bases are TGCGCCAGCAGAGGGGACAGACCGAACACTGAAGCTTTCTTT.

The chain employs TRBV6-6 and TRBJ2-7; tentatively, D is TRBD2 (5 bases). Germline assignment: CDR1 MNHNY and CDR2 SVGAGI (reference sequence). Trimming removed 6 bases at V and 3 bases at J, with 12 bases between. The CDR3 runs to 13 residues. DNA of the CDR3: TGTGCCAGCAGCCCCGCGGGTTACTACGAGCAGTACTTC. This codes for CASSPAGYYEQYF.

This chain connects TRBV9 to TRBJ1-5, with D tentatively TRBD1 (5 bases). CDR1 is SGDLS, CDR2 YYNGEE, per germline. The CDR3 is 15 residues long. With 3 bases removed from V and 7 bases from J, the gap between germline ends came to 17 bases. The CDR3 sequence: CASSEGSGVGQPQHF. The DNA of the CDR3 is TGTGCCAGCAGCGAGGGGAGCGGGGTTGGACAGCCCCAGCATTTT.